This T cell receptor beta chain appears in the sequencing data of a study of spatial heterogeneity in lung cancer. The study, taken as a whole, reports: It was found that expanded intratumoral alpha and beta TCR counts tracked tumor mutation counts. Counts for ubiquitous and regional expanded TCRs went along with ubiquitous and regional nonsynonymous mutations, respectively.

Individually, TCR cDNA molecules were each labelled with a unique molecular identifier. One entry per CDR3 protein, called by TCRdb with MiXCR from the 5' RACE reads. The sample yields fewer than 20,000 distinct CDR3 sequences, around 6% seen once. By share, this clonotype ranks as medium-sized (0.01 to 0.1%). Its specificity is unknown. The CDR3 runs 12 residues. Trimming removed 3 bases from V and 9 bases from J, with 10 bases in between. Germline V gene sequence: CDR1 SGDLS, CDR2 YYNGEE. Time point given: sample taken at primary tumor resection. The donor population consisted of approximately 70 patients with untreated, early-stage non-small cell lung cancer.

The sequencing here drew on lung tumor tissue, taken at surgery. The receptor was derived from a female donor with early-stage non-small cell lung cancer. The rearrangement joins TRBV9 to TRBJ2-1; D perhaps matches TRBD2 (5 bases). As DNA, the CDR3 is TGTGCCAGCAGCGCAATGAGCGGTGAGCAGTTCTTC. Amino acids: CASSAMSGEQFF.